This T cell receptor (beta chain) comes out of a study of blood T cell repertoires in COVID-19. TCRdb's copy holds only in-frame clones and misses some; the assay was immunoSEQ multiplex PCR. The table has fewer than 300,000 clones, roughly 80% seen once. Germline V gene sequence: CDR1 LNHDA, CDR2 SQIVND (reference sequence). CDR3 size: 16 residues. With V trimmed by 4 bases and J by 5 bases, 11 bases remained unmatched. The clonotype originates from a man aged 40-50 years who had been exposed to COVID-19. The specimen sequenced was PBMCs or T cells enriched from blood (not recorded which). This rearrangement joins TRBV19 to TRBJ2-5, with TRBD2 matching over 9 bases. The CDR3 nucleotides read TGTGCCAGTAGTAGAGGCCTAGCGGGAAGGTCGGAGACCCAGTACTTC. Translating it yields CASSRGLAGRSETQYF. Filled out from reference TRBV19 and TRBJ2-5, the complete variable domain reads DGGITQSPKYLFRKEGQNVTLSCEQNLNHDAMYWYRQDPGQGLRLIYYSQIVNDFQKGDIAEGYSVSREKKESFPLTVTSAQKNPTAFYLCASSRGLAGRSETQYFGPGTRLLVL.